Each of the 22 T cell receptor beta chains below was sequenced from the same sample in a study of cytomegalovirus exposure and HLA in healthy donors. The PCR was carried out with 60 Vbeta primers and 13 Jbeta primers. The data were produced by immunoSEQ multiplex PCR, yet TCRdb's version contains in-frame clones alone and is incomplete. The sample shows around 94,000 clones, around 77% of them seen only once. Sample: PBMCs. These receptors all stem from a woman aged 60-75 years in good health and CMV-seropositive.

This clone was counted a single time. The chain links TRBV5-8 to TRBJ2-5, with a weak D call TRBD1 (6 bases). TRBJ2-7 matches the DNA end more closely, so the J call is doubtful. The CDR3 loop spans 14 amino acids. CDR1 and CDR2 (germline): SGHTS, YDEGEE. The CDR3 coding sequence is TGTGCCAGCAGCAGGACCTGGACAGTCGGCGAGCAGTACTTC. Its protein is CASSRTWTVGEQYF.

This chain uses TRBV4-1 with TRBJ1-1; D is perhaps TRBD1 (6 bases). The germline CDR1 and CDR2 sequences are MGHRA and YSYEKL. CDR3 length equals 15 residues. V was pared by 1 base and J by 3 bases, with 12 bases between. The CDR3 region is CASSQVGTLDTEAFF. The CDR3 region has the DNA TGCGCCAGCAGCCAAGTGGGGACACTAGACACTGAAGCTTTCTTT.

CDR3: CASLTKVGRRGLETQYF. Written as DNA, the CDR3 is TGCGCCAGCTTAACTAAAGTGGGCAGAAGGGGTTTGGAGACCCAGTACTTC. The chain carries TRBV23-1 and TRBJ2-5; tentatively, D is TRBD1 (5 bases). TRBV23-1 is an ORF for which the function is uncertain. Trimming shortened V by 8 bases and J by 5 bases, and 27 bases separated the two germline ends. This CDR3 contains 17 residues.

The CDR3 region has the DNA TGTGCCAGCAGCCACGCCGACAGACCCTACGAGCAGTACTTC. It codes for CASSHADRPYEQYF. This chain uses TRBV7-3 with TRBJ2-7; a possible D gene is TRBD1 (5 bases). CDR1 SGHTA and CDR2 FQGTGA come from the germline V gene. Trimming left V 5 bases short and J 2 bases short, with 13 bases between. This CDR3 is built from 14 residues.

The chain couples TRBV18 to TRBJ2-1, with TRBD1 identical over 10 bases. The junction had 6 bases not matched to a gene; V was cut back by 6 bases and J by 4 bases. There are 15 residues in the CDR3. Germline loops: CDR1 KGHSH, CDR2 LQKENI. The CDR3 loop reads CASSSGTGEYNEQFF. The CDR3 nucleotides are TGTGCCAGCTCCTCCGGGACAGGGGAGTACAATGAGCAGTTCTTC.

The chain carries TRBV7-2 and TRBJ2-3; 10 bases match TRBD2. The germline CDR1 and CDR2 sequences are SGHTA and FQGNSA. There are 15 residues in the CDR3. V shed 5 bases and J 2 bases; nucleotides not matched to a gene: 4. The CDR3 DNA reads TGTGCCAGCAGCGGCGGACTAGCGGTCACAGATACGCAGTATTTT. This codes for CASSGGLAVTDTQYF.

V is TRBV11-2 and J is TRBJ2-7; 8 positions match TRBD1. This CDR3 is 13 amino acids long. CDR1 and CDR2 (germline): SGHAT, FQNNGV. The junction had 3 bases not matched to a gene; V was cut back by 4 bases and J by 4 bases. In nucleotides, the CDR3 is TGTGCCAGCAGCTCCGGACAGGGATACGAGCAGTACTTC. Protein product: CASSSGQGYEQYF.

This clone has only a few counts. J is TRBJ2-6 and V is TRBV19, with TRBD1 matching 8 bases. The V segment lost 10 bases and the J segment 0 bases; nucleotides outside the gene matches: 8. Germline V gives CDR1 LNHDA, CDR2 SQIVND (reference sequence). This CDR3 contains 16 residues. The DNA of the CDR3 is TGTGCCACCACCGGGACAGGTTACTCTGGGGCCAACGTCCTGACTTTC. Amino acid sequence: CATTGTGYSGANVLTF.

J is TRBJ2-7 and V is TRBV27; D not certain. V gave up 1 base and J gave up 5 bases, with 9 bases separating them. The germline V gene encodes CDR1 MNHEY and CDR2 SMNVEV (reference sequence). The CDR3 is 13 amino acids. For the CDR3, the DNA is TGTGCCAGCAGTTTATTCCTTTCCCACGAGCAGTACTTC. It yields the protein CASSLFLSHEQYF.

Concerning this clone: At one of its ends the junction is not consistent with the germline gene, which may arise from a read error. J is TRBJ2-1 and V is TRBV6-1; the D gene is possibly TRBD1 (5 bases). CDR1 is MNHNS and CDR2 is SASEGT in the germline V gene. The CDR3 is 13 amino acids. The CDR3 sequence: CASIEDRDNEQFF. The CDR3 nucleotides read TGTGCCAGCATTGAAGACAGAGACAATGAGCAGTTCTTC.

The V call is TRBV12-5, the J call TRBJ2-1; tentatively, D is TRBD1 (5 bases). CDR3 length: 12 amino acids. Germline V gene data show CDR1 as LGHNT and CDR2 as FRNRAP. V dropped 3 bases and J dropped 6 bases, with 6 bases sitting between them. The CDR3 region is CASGLTGNEQFF. DNA for the CDR3: TGTGCTAGTGGTTTAACAGGCAATGAGCAGTTCTTC.

The chain joins TRBV27 to TRBJ2-7, with 9 bases that match TRBD1. The CDR3 covers 15 residues. The germline V gene encodes CDR1 MNHEY and CDR2 SMNVEV (reference sequence). The ends lost 4 bases at V and 1 base at J; junction bases unmatched: 5. DNA of the CDR3: TGTGCCAGCAGTTCTGGACAGGGGCGATCCTACGAGCAGTACTTC. It codes for CASSSGQGRSYEQYF.

This clone showed up just a few times. CDR3 DNA sequence: TGCAGCGTAACAGAAACAGAAGCTTTCTTT. It codes for CSVTETEAFF. This sequence joins TRBV29-1 and TRBJ1-1; D is unresolved. The CDR3 is made up of 10 amino acids. Germline assignment: CDR1 SQVTM and CDR2 ANQGSEA. Trimming left V 6 bases short and J 8 bases short, with 10 bases between.

Here the CDR3 DNA reads TGTGCCAGCATGGGATCTCGGACTAGCGGGTGGGAGACCCAGTACTTC. Protein product: CASMGSRTSGWETQYF. This sequence joins TRBV2 and TRBJ2-5, with 11 bases fitting TRBD2. Trimming removed 7 bases from V and 5 bases from J; junction bases left unmatched: 12. This CDR3 has 16 residues. Germline lookup yields CDR1 SNHLY and CDR2 FYNNEI.

The chain recombines TRBV7-3 with TRBJ1-1; weak D call: TRBD1 (5 bases). This CDR3 comprises 14 residues. V was cut by 6 bases and J by 5 bases, with 16 bases left in between. CDR1 and CDR2 from the germline V gene are SGHTA and FQGTGA. DNA for the CDR3: TGTGCCAGCAGTAAGTGGGGGGATCGGACTGAAGCTTTCTTT. Its protein product is CASSKWGDRTEAFF.

This chain joins TRBV30 and TRBJ2-3; TRBD2 agrees at 11 bases. V was pared by 4 bases and J by 5 bases, with 5 bases of the junction left unmatched. CDR1 GTSNPN and CDR2 SVGIG come from the germline V gene (reference sequence). This CDR3 comprises 14 residues. In nucleotides, the CDR3 is TGTGCCTGGAACCTCCTAGCGGGAGGAGATACGCAGTATTTT. As protein: CAWNLLAGGDTQYF.

The chain couples TRBV18 to TRBJ1-2; maybe TRBD1 (6 bases). The CDR3 runs 15 residues. V was shortened by 3 bases and J by 7 bases, with 18 bases between the two germline ends. Germline V gene sequence: CDR1 KGHSH, CDR2 LQKENI. The DNA of the CDR3 is TGTGCCAGCTCACCCCAGGGGCTCCCAGGTTCTGGCTACACCTTC. Protein product: CASSPQGLPGSGYTF.

J is TRBJ2-3 and V is TRBV4-1; 7 bases agree with TRBD1. V gave up 5 bases and J gave up 7 bases; unmatched junction bases: 21. The CDR3 runs 18 residues. Per germline, CDR1 MGHRA and CDR2 YSYEKL. The DNA for the CDR3 is TGCGCCAGCAGCTCGCACCCGTCGACAGGGACCATAGGATATACGCAGTATTTT. This encodes CASSSHPSTGTIGYTQYF.

The rearrangement uses TRBV19 and TRBJ1-5, with 7 nucleotides matching TRBD1. CDR1 is LNHDA, CDR2 SQIVND, per germline (reference sequence). The CDR3 totals 15 residues. With 3 bases clipped from V and 4 bases from J, the junction kept 6 bases outside the gene matches. The CDR3: CASSITGQINQPQHF. CDR3 nucleotide sequence: TGTGCCAGTAGTATTACGGGACAGATAAATCAGCCCCAGCATTTT.

There are a few counts of this clone. The rearrangement joins TRBV29-1 to TRBJ2-4; weak D call: TRBD2 (5 bases). With 2 bases removed from V and 9 bases from J, the gap between germline ends came to 14 bases. The CDR3 is 13 amino acids. Germline CDR1 and CDR2: SQVTM and ANQGSEA. Here the CDR3 reads CSVERSAGGIQYF. The DNA for the CDR3 is TGCAGCGTTGAACGGTCCGCGGGTGGCATTCAGTACTTC.

The chain is built from TRBV7-9 and TRBJ1-4; TRBD1 is a possible D gene (6 bases). Germline V lookup: CDR1 SEHNR, CDR2 FQNEAQ (reference sequence). The CDR3 contains 16 residues. V was trimmed by 4 bases and J by 7 bases, leaving 19 bases between them. CDR3: CASSSPRGAYGEKLFF. The CDR3 DNA reads as TGTGCCAGCAGCTCCCCCCGGGGGGCATATGGTGAAAAACTGTTTTTT.

The chain links TRBV29-1 to TRBJ1-1; no definite D call. Per the germline V gene, CDR1 is SQVTM and CDR2 is ANQGSEA. V was shortened by 2 bases and J by 6 bases, with 13 bases between the two germline ends. The CDR3 totals 13 residues. The CDR3 DNA is TGCAGCGTTGAATCGCCTGAGTACGCTGAAGCTTTCTTT. Translation: CSVESPEYAEAFF.